The 13 T cell receptor beta chains listed next were all sequenced from one sample in a study of OX40 agonist ivuxolimab in advanced cancers. Profiled with immunoSEQ multiplex PCR; TCRdb holds only in-frame clones, not every one. The sample records about 27,000 clones, about 86% being singletons. Sequences were derived from CD4+ or CD8+ T cells sorted from blood, sampled in a trial of the OX40 agonist ivuxolimab. The receptors were gathered from an adult with an advanced solid tumor such as melanoma, head and neck, liver or kidney cancer.

The V gene is TRBV5-8, the J gene TRBJ2-3, with D possibly TRBD2 on 6 matching bases. Trimming shortened V by 1 base and J by 10 bases, and 13 bases separated the two germline ends. The CDR3 runs to 13 residues. CDR1 and CDR2 (germline): SGHTS, YDEGEE. The CDR3 is CASSLRSWDSQYF. CDR3 coding DNA: TGTGCCAGCAGCTTGAGGTCCTGGGACTCGCAGTATTTT.

V is TRBV11-2 and J is TRBJ2-3, with D possibly matching TRBD2 (5 bases). The CDR3 loop spans 14 amino acids. V was cut by 3 bases and J by 1 base, with 8 bases left in between. Germline CDR1 SGHAT, CDR2 FQNNGV. The CDR3 bases are TGTGCCAGCAGCTTCGAGAGGGGCACAGATACGCAGTATTTT. Its protein is CASSFERGTDTQYF.

This rearrangement joins TRBV4-1 to TRBJ2-1, with TRBD1 matching 10 bases. V gave up 6 bases and J gave up 5 bases; unmatched junction bases: 22. CDR1 is MGHRA and CDR2 is YSYEKL in the germline V gene. CDR3 length: 20 residues. CDR3 nucleotides: TGCGCCAGCAGTCTCAAGATCGGGACAGGGGTTCTTACTACCGACAATGAGCAGTTCTTC. It encodes CASSLKIGTGVLTTDNEQFF.

The V and J genes are TRBV19 and TRBJ1-5; 8 bases map to TRBD1. Germline trimming cut 8 bases from V and 0 bases from J; bases unmatched to any gene: 12. This CDR3 has 17 residues. The germline V gene has CDR1 LNHDA and CDR2 SQIVND (reference sequence). The CDR3 DNA sequence: TGTGCCAGTTCCAGACTACAGGGGGACTATAGCAATCAGCCCCAGCATTTT. Translation gives CASSRLQGDYSNQPQHF. Full variable domain (remainder filled in from reference TRBV19 and TRBJ1-5): DGGITQSPKYLFRKEGQNVTLSCEQNLNHDAMYWYRQDPGQGLRLIYYSQIVNDFQKGDIAEGYSVSREKKESFPLTVTSAQKNPTAFYLCASSRLQGDYSNQPQHFGDGTRLSIL.

The chain has TRBV28 and TRBJ2-3; D is uncertain. Trimming took off 3 bases at V and 1 base at J, with 8 bases between the two ends. Per germline, CDR1 MDHEN and CDR2 SYDVKM. This CDR3 is 14 amino acids long. The CDR3 sequence is CASSFVAGTDTQYF. The CDR3 nucleotides read TGTGCCAGCAGTTTCGTGGCGGGCACAGATACGCAGTATTTT.

The chain couples TRBV7-9 to TRBJ2-4, with 11 bases matching TRBD1. V shed 2 bases, J shed 7 bases, and the junction held 10 bases outside the gene matches. The length of the CDR3 is 17 residues. Germline V CDR1 and CDR2: SEHNR, FQNEAQ (reference sequence). CDR3 coding DNA: TGTGCCAGCAGCTTACTAAAACTCGGGACAGGGGGGAACATTCAGTACTTC. This translates into CASSLLKLGTGGNIQYF.

The rearrangement joins TRBV4-1 to TRBJ2-2, with TRBD1 identical over 7 bases. CDR3 length equals 15 residues. J was trimmed by 5 bases and V by 1 base; bases with no gene match: 4. Germline loops: CDR1 MGHRA, CDR2 YSYEKL. The CDR3, as DNA: TGCGCCAGCAGCCAAGGGGACAGTGATACCGGGGAGCTGTTTTTT. Its protein product is CASSQGDSDTGELFF.

This clone came up a few times. This chain uses TRBV30 with TRBJ2-7; D gene unclear. Trimming removed 0 bases from V and 2 bases from J, with 14 bases in between. Looked up from germline, CDR1 is GTSNPN and CDR2 is SVGIG (reference sequence). The CDR3 sequence is 15 residues long. DNA for the CDR3: TGTGCCTGGAGTGTAGGAGCAGGATCAACCTACGAGCAGTACTTC. Translating gives CAWSVGAGSTYEQYF.

This clone was picked up one time. V gene TRBV7-6 combines with J gene TRBJ2-5; 10 bases fit TRBD1. J gave up 4 bases and V 2 bases, and 4 bases lay outside the gene matches. Germline-derived CDR1 and CDR2 are SGHVS and FNYEAQ. This CDR3 region has 15 residues. In nucleotides, the CDR3 is TGTGCCAGCAGCTTAAGGCGGACAGGGGGAGAGACCCAGTACTTC. It translates to CASSLRRTGGETQYF.

The chain joins TRBV13 to TRBJ1-2; maybe TRBD1 (6 bases). Between the trimmed V and J ends, which lost 1 base and 2 bases, there was a span of 20 bases. Germline V gene sequence: CDR1 PRHDT, CDR2 FYEKMQ (reference sequence). The CDR3 contains 18 residues. The CDR3 spells CASSLVRYKRTENYGYTF. The CDR3 DNA follows: TGTGCCAGCAGCTTAGTGCGGTACAAACGGACAGAAAACTATGGCTACACCTTC. Full variable domain (rest looked up from reference TRBV13 and TRBJ1-2): AAGVIQSPRHLIKEKRETATLKCYPIPRHDTVYWYQQGPGQDPQFLISFYEKMQSDKGSIPDRFSAQQFSDYHSELNMSSLELGDSALYFCASSLVRYKRTENYGYTFGSGTRLTVV.

The gene calls are TRBV7-8 and TRBJ1-6; D not certain. This CDR3 region has 14 residues. Trimming stripped 5 bases from V and 9 bases from J, with 14 bases between. CDR1 SGHVS and CDR2 FQNEAQ come from the germline V gene. The chain's CDR3 is CASSRDGRGSPLHF. For the CDR3, the DNA is TGTGCCAGCAGCCGCGACGGCCGAGGTTCACCCCTCCACTTT.

The chain links TRBV28 to TRBJ2-3; 7 bases map to TRBD1. V lost 10 bases to trimming and J lost 1 base; unmatched junction nucleotides: 8. This CDR3 is built from 14 residues. The germline gives CDR1 MDHEN, CDR2 SYDVKM. The chain's CDR3 is CATERDRGTDTQYF. CDR3 nucleotides: TGTGCCACCGAACGGGACAGAGGCACAGATACGCAGTATTTT.

This rearrangement joins TRBV28 to TRBJ2-3; weak D call: TRBD2 (5 bases). V was cut by 6 bases and J by 4 bases, with 23 bases left in between. CDR1 MDHEN and CDR2 SYDVKM come from the germline V gene. The CDR3 contains 17 residues. The CDR3 loop is CASSLWGLARSADTQYF. For the CDR3, the DNA is TGTGCCAGCAGCCTGTGGGGTCTAGCACGGAGCGCAGATACGCAGTATTTT.